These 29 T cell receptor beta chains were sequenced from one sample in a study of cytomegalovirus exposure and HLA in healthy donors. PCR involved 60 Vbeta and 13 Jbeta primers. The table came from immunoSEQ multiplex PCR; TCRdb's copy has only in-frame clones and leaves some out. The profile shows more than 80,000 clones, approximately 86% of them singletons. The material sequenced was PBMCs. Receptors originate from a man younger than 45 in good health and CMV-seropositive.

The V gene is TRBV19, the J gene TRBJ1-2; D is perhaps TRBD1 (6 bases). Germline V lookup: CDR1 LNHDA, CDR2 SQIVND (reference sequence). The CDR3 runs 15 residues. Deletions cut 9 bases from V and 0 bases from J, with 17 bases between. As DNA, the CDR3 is TGTGCCAGCATGAACCGGGACAAAACTAACTATGGCTACACCTTC. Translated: CASMNRDKTNYGYTF.

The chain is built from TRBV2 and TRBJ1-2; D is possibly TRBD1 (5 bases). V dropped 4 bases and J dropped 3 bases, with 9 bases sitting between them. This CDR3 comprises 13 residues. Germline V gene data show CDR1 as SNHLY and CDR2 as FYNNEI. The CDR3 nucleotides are TGTGCCAGCAGTGTAGAAGGGGACTATGGCTACACCTTC. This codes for CASSVEGDYGYTF.

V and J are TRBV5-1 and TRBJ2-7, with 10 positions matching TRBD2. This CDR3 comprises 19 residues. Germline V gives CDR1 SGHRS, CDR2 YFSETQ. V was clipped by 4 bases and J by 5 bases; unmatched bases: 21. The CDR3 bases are TGCGCCAGCAGCCCTCTTCCTCCGGGGTCTAGCGGGAGCATCAACGAGCAGTACTTC. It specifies CASSPLPPGSSGSINEQYF.

As DNA, the CDR3 is TGTGCCATCAGTGTCGGTAATGAAAAACTGTTTTTT. Translated, it gives CAISVGNEKLFF. J is TRBJ1-4 and V is TRBV10-3; D is unresolved. The CDR3 contains 12 residues. CDR1 is ENHRY, CDR2 SYGVKD, per germline. V lost 4 bases and J 4 bases, leaving 4 bases between the germline ends.

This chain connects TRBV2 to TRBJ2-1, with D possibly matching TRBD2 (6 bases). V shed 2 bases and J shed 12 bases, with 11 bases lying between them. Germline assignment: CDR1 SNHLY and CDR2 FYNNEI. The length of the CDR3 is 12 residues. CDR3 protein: CASSENLGGQFF. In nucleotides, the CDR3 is TGTGCCAGCAGTGAAAATCTGGGGGGGCAGTTCTTC.

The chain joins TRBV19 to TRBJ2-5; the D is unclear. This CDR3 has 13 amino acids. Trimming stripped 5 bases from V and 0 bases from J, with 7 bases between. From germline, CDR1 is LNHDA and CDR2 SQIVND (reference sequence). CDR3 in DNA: TGTGCCAGTAGTTCTCCAGACCAAGAGACCCAGTACTTC. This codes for CASSSPDQETQYF.

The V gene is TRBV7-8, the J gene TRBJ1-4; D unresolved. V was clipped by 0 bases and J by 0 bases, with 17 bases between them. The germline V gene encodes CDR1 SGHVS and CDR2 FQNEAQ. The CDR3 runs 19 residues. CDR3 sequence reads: CASSLAADGKWPTNEKLFF. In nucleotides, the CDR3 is TGTGCCAGCAGCTTAGCGGCGGACGGGAAGTGGCCAACTAATGAAAAACTGTTTTTT.

CDR3 protein: CASRPAGQGTYGYTF. The CDR3 DNA reads as TGTGCCAGCAGACCGGCGGGACAGGGAACCTATGGCTACACCTTC. V and J are TRBV28 and TRBJ1-2; 9 nucleotides agree with TRBD1. This CDR3 spans 15 amino acids. CDR1 and CDR2 (germline): MDHEN, SYDVKM. The ends lost 6 bases at V and 4 bases at J; junction bases unmatched: 9.

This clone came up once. The CDR3 is CASSLLSQETQYF. As DNA, the CDR3 is TGCGCCAGCAGCTTGCTAAGCCAAGAGACCCAGTACTTC. This chain joins TRBV5-1 and TRBJ2-5; D uncertain. The ends were cut back, 1 base at V and 1 base at J, with 5 bases in the middle. This CDR3 is 13 amino acids long. CDR1 and CDR2 (germline): SGHRS, YFSETQ.

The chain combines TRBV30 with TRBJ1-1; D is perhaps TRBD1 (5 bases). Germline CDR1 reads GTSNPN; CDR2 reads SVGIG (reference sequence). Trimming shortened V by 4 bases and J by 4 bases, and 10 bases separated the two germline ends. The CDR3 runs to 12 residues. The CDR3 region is CAWTLQATEAFF. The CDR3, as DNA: TGTGCCTGGACTTTACAGGCCACTGAAGCTTTCTTT. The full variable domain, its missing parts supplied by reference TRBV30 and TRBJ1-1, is SQTIHQWPATLVQPVGSPLSLECTVEGTSNPNLYWYRQAAGRGLQLLFYSVGIGQISSEVPQNLSASRPQDRQFILSSKKLLLSDSGFYLCAWTLQATEAFFGQGTRLTVV.

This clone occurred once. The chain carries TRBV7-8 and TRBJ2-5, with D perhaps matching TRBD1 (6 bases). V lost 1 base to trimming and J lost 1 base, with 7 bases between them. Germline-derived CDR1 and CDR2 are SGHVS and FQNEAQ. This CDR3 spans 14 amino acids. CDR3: CASSLGTVQETQYF. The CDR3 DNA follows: TGTGCCAGCAGCTTAGGGACAGTCCAAGAGACCCAGTACTTC. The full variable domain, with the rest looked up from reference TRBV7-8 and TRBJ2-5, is GAGVSQSPRYKVAKRGQDVALRCDPISGHVSLFWYQQALGQGPEFLTYFQNEAQLDKSGLPSDRFFAERPEGSVSTLKIQRTQQEDSAVYLCASSLGTVQETQYFGPGTRLLVL.

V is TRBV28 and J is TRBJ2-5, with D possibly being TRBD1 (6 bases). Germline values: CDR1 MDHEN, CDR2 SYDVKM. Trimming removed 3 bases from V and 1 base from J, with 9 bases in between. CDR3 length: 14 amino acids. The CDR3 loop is CASSFKGVQETQYF. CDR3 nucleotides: TGTGCCAGCAGTTTCAAGGGGGTCCAAGAGACCCAGTACTTC.

For the CDR3, the DNA is TGTGCCAGCAGATCGGGACAGACTAACTATGGCTACACCTTC. As protein: CASRSGQTNYGYTF. The chain uses TRBV6-1 and TRBJ1-2, with 7 bases lining up with TRBD1. CDR1 is MNHNS, CDR2 SASEGT, per germline. The CDR3 spans 14 residues. Losses at the gene ends were 6 bases for V and 0 bases for J; bases not matched to a gene: 4.

DNA for the CDR3: TGTGCCAGCAGCTTAGACTCGTCCGCCAAAAACATTCAGTACTTC. This encodes CASSLDSSAKNIQYF. The J gene is TRBJ2-4, the V gene TRBV7-6; the D is unclear. The CDR3 covers 15 residues. Germline V gene data show CDR1 as SGHVS and CDR2 as FNYEAQ. Deletions cut 1 base from V and 1 base from J, with 8 bases between.

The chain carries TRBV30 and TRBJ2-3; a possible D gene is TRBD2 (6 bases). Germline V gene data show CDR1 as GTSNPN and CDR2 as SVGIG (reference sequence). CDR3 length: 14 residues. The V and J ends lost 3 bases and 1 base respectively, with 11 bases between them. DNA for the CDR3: TGTGCCTGGAGGAGAGCTAGCGGCACAGATACGCAGTATTTT. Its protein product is CAWRRASGTDTQYF.

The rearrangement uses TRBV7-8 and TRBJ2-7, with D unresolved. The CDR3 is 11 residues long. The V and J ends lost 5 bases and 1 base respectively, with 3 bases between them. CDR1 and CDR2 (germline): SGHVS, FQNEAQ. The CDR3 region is CASSLSYEQYF. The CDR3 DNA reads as TGTGCCAGCAGCCTATCCTACGAGCAGTACTTC.

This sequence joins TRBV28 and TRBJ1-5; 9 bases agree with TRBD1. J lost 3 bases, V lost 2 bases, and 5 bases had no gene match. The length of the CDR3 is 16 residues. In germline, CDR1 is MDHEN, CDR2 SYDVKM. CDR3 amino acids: CASSLSGQGYNQPQHF. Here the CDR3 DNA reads TGTGCCAGCAGTTTAAGTGGACAGGGGTACAATCAGCCCCAGCATTTT.

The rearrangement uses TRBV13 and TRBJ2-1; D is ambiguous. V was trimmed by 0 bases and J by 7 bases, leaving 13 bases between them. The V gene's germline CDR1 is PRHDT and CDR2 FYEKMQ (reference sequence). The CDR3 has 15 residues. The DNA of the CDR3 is TGTGCCAGCAGCTTAGGCTTCCCCCTCGAGAATGAGCAGTTCTTC. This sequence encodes CASSLGFPLENEQFF.

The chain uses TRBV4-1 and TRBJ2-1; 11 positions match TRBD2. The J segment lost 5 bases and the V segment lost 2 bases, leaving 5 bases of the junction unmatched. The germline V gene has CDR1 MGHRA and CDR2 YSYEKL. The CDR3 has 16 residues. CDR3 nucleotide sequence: TGCGCCAGCAGCCAAATTAGCGGGAGGGCCAACAATGAGCAGTTCTTC. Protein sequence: CASSQISGRANNEQFF.

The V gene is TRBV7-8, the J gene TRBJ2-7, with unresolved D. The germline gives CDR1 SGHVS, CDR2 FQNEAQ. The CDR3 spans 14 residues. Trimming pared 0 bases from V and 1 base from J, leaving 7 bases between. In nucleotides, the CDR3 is TGTGCCAGCAGCTTAGCCCCCCTATCCTACGAGCAGTACTTC. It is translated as CASSLAPLSYEQYF.

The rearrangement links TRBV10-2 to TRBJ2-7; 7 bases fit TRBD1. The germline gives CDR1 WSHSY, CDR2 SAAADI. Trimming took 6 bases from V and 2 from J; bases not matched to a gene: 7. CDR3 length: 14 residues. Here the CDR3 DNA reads TGCGCCAGCAGCGACGGGACAGAAGCCTACGAGCAGTACTTC. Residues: CASSDGTEAYEQYF.

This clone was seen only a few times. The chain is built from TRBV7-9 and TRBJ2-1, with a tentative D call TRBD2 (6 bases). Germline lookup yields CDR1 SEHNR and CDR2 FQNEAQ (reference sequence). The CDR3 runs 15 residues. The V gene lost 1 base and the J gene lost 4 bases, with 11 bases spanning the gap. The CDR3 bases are TGTGCCAGCAGCTTAGAAGCGGGCGGATACAATGAGCAGTTCTTC. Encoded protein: CASSLEAGGYNEQFF.

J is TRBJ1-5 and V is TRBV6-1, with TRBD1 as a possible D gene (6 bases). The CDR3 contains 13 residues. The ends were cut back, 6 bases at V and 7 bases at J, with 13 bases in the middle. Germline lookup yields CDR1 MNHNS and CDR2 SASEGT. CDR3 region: CASRVGGTQPQHF. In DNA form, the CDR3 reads TGTGCCAGCAGGGTAGGGGGAACGCAGCCCCAGCATTTT.

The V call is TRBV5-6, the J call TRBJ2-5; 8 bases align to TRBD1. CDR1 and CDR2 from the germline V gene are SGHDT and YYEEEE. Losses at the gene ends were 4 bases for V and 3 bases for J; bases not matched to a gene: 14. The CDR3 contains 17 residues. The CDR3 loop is CASSLGTGILGEETQYF. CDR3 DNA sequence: TGTGCCAGCAGCCTGGGGACAGGAATACTCGGCGAAGAGACCCAGTACTTC.

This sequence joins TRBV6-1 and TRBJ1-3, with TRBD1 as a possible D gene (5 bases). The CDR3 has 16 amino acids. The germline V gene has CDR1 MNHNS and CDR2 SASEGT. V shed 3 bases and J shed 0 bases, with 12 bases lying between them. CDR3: CASSETAVYSGNTIYF. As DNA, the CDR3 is TGTGCCAGCAGTGAGACAGCAGTATACTCTGGAAACACCATATATTTT.

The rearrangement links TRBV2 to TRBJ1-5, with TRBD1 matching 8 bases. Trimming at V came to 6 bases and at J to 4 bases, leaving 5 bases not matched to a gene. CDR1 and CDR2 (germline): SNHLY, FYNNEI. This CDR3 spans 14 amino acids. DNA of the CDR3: TGTGCCAGCAGCGGGGGACAGGTTAATCAGCCCCAGCATTTT. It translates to CASSGGQVNQPQHF.

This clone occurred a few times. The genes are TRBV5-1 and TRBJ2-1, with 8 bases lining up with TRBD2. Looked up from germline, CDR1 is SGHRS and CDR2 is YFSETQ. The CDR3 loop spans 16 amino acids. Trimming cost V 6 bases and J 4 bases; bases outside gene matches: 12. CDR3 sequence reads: CASTPRESSGYNEQFF. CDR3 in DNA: TGCGCCAGCACCCCCCGAGAGTCTAGCGGGTACAATGAGCAGTTCTTC.

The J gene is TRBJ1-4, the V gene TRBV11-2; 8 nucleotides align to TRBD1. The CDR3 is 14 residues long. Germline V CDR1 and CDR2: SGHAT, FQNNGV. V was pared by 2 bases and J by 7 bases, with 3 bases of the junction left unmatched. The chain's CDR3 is CASSLSGGGEKLFF. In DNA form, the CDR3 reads TGTGCCAGCAGCTTATCAGGGGGCGGTGAAAAACTGTTTTTT.

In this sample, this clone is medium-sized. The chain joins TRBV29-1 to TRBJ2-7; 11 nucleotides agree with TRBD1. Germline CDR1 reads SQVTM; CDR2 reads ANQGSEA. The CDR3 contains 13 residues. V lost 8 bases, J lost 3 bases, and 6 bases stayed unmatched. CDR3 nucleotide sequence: TGCAGCACCACCGGGACAGGGGGCTACGAGCAGTACTTC. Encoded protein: CSTTGTGGYEQYF.